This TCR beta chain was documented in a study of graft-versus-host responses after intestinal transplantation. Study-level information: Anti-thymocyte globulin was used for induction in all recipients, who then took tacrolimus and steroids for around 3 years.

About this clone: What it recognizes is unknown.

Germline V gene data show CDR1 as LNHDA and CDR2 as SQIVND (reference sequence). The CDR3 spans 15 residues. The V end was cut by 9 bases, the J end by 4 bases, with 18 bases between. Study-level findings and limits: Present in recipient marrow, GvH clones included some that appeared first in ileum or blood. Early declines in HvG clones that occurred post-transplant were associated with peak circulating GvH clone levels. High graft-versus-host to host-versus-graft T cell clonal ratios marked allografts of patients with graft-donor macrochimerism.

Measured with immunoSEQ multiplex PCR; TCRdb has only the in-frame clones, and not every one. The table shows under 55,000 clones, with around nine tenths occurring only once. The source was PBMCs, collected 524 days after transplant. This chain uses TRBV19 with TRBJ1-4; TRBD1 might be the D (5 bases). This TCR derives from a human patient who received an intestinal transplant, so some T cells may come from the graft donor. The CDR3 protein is CASRMWGGNNEKLFF. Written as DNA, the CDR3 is TGTGCCAGCAGAATGTGGGGCGGAAATAATGAAAAACTGTTTTTT.